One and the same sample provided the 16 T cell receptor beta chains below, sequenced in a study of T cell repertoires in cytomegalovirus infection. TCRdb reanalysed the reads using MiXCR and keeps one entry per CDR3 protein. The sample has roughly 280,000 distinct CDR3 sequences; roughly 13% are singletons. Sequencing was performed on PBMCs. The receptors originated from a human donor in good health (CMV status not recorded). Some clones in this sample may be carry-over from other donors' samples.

Here the CDR3 DNA reads TGCAGCGTTCCCCCGGGACAGGGCTATGGCTACACCTTC. It translates to CSVPPGQGYGYTF. This rearrangement joins TRBV29-1 to TRBJ1-2, with TRBD1 matching 9 bases. The V segment lost 5 bases and the J segment 4 bases; nucleotides outside the gene matches: 5. This CDR3 has 13 amino acids. The germline V gene encodes CDR1 SQVTM and CDR2 ANQGSEA.

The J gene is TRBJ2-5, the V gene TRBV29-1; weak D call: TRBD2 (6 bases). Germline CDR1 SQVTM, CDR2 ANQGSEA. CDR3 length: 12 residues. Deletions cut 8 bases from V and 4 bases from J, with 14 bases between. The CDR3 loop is CSLGGGAETQYF. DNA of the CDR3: TGCAGCCTCGGAGGAGGGGCAGAGACCCAGTACTTC.

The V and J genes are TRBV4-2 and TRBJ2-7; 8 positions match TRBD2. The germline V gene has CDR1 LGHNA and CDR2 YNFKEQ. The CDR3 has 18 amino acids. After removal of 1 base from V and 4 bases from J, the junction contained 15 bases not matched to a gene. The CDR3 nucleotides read TGTGCCAGCAGCCAAGCGGTCGCGGGAGGCTCCGGCGGGTACGAGCAGTACTTC. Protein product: CASSQAVAGGSGGYEQYF.

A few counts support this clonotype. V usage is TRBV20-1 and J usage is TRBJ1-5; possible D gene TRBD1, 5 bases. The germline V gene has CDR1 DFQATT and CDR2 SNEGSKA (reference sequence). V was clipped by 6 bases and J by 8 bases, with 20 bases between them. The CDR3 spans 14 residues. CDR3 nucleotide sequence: TGCAGTGCCTCAGGGCAGGGCGAGTTGGAGCCCCAGCATTTT. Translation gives CSASGQGELEPQHF.

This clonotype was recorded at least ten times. CDR3 DNA sequence: TGTGCCAGTAGGGGAACAGGGGGCTCAGTTCAGCCCCAGCATTTT. Translated: CASRGTGGSVQPQHF. This chain links TRBV19 with TRBJ1-5; TRBD1 agrees at 9 bases. CDR3 length: 15 amino acids. J was trimmed by 6 bases and V by 6 bases; bases with no gene match: 9. CDR1 LNHDA and CDR2 SQIVND come from the germline V gene (reference sequence). The variable domain in full, with the rest retrieved from reference TRBV19 and TRBJ1-5, is DGGITQSPKYLFRKEGQNVTLSCEQNLNHDAMYWYRQDPGQGLRLIYYSQIVNDFQKGDIAEGYSVSREKKESFPLTVTSAQKNPTAFYLCASRGTGGSVQPQHFGDGTRLSIL.

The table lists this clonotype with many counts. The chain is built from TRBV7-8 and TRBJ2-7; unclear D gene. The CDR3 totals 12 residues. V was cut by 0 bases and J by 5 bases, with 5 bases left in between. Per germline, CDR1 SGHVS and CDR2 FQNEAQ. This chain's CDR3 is CASSLAGDEQYF. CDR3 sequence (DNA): TGTGCCAGCAGCTTAGCTGGAGACGAGCAGTACTTC.

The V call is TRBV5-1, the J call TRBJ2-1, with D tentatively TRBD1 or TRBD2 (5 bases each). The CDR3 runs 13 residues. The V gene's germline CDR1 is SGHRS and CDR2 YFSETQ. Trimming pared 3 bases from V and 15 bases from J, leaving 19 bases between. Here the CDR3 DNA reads TGCGCCAGCAGCTCCGGACTCTGGGACGATCGGTTCTTC. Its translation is CASSSGLWDDRFF.

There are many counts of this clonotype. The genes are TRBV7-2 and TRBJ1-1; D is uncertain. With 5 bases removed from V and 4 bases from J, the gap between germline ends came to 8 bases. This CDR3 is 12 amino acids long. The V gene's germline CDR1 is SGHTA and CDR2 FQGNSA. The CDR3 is CASSDGGTEAFF. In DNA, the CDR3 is TGTGCCAGCAGCGACGGAGGCACTGAAGCTTTCTTT.

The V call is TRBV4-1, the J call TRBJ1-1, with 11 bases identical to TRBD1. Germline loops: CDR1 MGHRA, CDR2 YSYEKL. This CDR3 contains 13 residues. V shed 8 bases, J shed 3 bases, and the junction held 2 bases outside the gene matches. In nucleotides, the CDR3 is TGCGCCAGCGCGGGACAGGGGGACACTGAAGCTTTCTTT. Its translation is CASAGQGDTEAFF.

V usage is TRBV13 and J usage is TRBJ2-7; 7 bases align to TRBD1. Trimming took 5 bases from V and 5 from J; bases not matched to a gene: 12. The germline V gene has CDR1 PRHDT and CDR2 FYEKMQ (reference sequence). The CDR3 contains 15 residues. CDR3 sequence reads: CASSPRQGHENEQYF. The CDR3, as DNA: TGTGCCAGCAGCCCCCGACAGGGCCACGAGAACGAGCAGTACTTC. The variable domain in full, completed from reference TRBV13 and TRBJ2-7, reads AAGVIQSPRHLIKEKRETATLKCYPIPRHDTVYWYQQGPGQDPQFLISFYEKMQSDKGSIPDRFSAQQFSDYHSELNMSSLELGDSALYFCASSPRQGHENEQYFGPGTRLTVT.

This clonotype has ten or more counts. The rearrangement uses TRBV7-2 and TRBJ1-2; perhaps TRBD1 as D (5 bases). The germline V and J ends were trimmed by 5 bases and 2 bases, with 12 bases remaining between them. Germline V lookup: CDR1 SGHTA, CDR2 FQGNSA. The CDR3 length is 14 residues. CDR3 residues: CASSLMGGNYGYTF. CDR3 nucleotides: TGTGCCAGCAGCCTGATGGGGGGAAACTATGGCTACACCTTC.

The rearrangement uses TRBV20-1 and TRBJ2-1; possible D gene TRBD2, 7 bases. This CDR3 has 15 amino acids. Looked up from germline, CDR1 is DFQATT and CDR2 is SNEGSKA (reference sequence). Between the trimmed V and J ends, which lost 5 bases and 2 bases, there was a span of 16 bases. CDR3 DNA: TGCAGTGCTGCCATGGGGGGGCCTACCTACAATGAGCAGTTCTTC. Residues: CSAAMGGPTYNEQFF.

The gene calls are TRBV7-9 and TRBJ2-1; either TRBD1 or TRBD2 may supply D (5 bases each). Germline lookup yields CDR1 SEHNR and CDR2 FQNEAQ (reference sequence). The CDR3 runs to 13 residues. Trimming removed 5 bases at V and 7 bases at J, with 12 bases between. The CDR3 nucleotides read TGTGCCAGCAGCCAACCTGAGGGGAATGAGCAGTTCTTC. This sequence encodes CASSQPEGNEQFF.

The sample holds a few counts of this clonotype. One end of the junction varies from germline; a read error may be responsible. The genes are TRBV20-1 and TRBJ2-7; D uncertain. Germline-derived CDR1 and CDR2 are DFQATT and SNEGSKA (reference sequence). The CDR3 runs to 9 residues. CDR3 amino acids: CSANERHMF. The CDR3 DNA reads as TGCAGTGCCAACGAAAGGCACATGTTC.

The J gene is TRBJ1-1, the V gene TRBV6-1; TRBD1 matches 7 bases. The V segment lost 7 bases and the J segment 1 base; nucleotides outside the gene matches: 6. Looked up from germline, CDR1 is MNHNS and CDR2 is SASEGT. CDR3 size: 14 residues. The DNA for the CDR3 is TGTGCCAGCAACTATTGGGACAGGAACACTGAAGCTTTCTTT. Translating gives CASNYWDRNTEAFF.

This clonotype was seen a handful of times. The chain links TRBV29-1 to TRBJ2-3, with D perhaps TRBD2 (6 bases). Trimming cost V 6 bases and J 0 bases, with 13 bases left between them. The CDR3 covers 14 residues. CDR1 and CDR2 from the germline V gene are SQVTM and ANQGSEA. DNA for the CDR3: TGCAGCGTCTCGGGGGAAGGTAGCACAGATACGCAGTATTTT. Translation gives CSVSGEGSTDTQYF.